The T cell receptor (beta chain) under discussion was sequenced for a study of Graves' ophthalmopathy and Graves' hyperthyroidism. Looking at the study overall: Peripheral blood sampling preceded any treatment and occurred at initial diagnosis. Study-level results: Ophthalmopathy progression was predicted by the model at more than 55% sensitivity and roughly 72% specificity. In blood, most expanded thyroid clonotypes above 0.001 frequency were also detected.

Hyperthyroidism patients were newly diagnosed, under 2 months' duration, aged 18 to 65. The CDR3 has 16 residues. Between the trimmed V and J ends, which lost 0 bases and 0 bases, there was a span of 9 bases. The V gene's germline CDR1 is LGHNA and CDR2 YNFKEQ. Amplification from RNA transcripts yielded the TCR beta CDR3 regions. The library came from an HTBI-primed first-round RT-PCR and a second-round multiplex PCR. TCRdb re-derived calls from the multiplex PCR reads in MiXCR, one entry per CDR3 protein. The profile shows hundreds of thousands of distinct CDR3 sequences, roughly 21% of them singletons. The sample holds a few counts of this clonotype. Its target is not known.

The specimen sequenced was peripheral blood. The rearrangement links TRBV4-2 to TRBJ2-4, with D unresolved. This TCR was sampled from a young woman with stable Graves' hyperthyroidism. The CDR3 spells CASSQEARLAKNIQYF. Written as DNA, the CDR3 is TGTGCCAGCAGCCAAGAGGCGAGGCTAGCCAAAAACATTCAGTACTTC.